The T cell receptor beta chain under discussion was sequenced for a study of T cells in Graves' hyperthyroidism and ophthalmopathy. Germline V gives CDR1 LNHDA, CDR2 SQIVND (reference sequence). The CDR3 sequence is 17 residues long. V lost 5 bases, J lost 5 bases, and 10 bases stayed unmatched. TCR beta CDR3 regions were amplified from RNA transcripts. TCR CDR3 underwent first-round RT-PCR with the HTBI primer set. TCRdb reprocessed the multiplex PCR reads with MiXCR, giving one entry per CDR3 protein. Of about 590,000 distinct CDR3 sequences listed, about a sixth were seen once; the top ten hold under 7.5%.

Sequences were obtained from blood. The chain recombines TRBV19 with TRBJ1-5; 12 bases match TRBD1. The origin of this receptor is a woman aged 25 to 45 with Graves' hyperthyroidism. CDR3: CASSGTGTGGLYQPQHF. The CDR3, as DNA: TGTGCCAGTAGTGGGACCGGGACAGGGGGCTTATATCAGCCCCAGCATTTT.